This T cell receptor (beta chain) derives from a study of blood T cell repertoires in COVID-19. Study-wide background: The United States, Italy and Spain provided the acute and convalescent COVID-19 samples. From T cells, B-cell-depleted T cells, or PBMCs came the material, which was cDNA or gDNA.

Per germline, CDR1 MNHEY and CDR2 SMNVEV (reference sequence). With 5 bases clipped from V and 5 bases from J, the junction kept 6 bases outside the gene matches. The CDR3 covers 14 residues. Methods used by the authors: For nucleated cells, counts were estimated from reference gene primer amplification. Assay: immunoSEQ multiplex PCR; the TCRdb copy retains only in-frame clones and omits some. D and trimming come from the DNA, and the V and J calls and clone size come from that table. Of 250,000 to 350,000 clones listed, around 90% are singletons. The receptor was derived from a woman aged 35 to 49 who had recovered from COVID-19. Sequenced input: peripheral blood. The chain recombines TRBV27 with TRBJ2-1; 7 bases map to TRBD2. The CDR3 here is CASSPASGNNEQFF. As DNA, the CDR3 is TGTGCCAGCAGTCCGGCTAGCGGAAACAATGAGCAGTTCTTC.